The 11 T cell receptor beta chains in this list originate from one sample, sequenced in a study of control samples from healthy donors and cancer patients. Assay used: immunoSEQ multiplex PCR; TCRdb lists only in-frame clones, some missing. The sample lists 70,000 to 90,000 clones, 94% occurring once. The sample comprised blood. The origin of the receptors is a middle-aged woman in good health.

This clone has more than one count but fewer than ten. The V gene is TRBV5-1, the J gene TRBJ1-3; TRBD1 might be the D (5 bases). This CDR3 spans 15 amino acids. V dropped 6 bases and J dropped 1 base, with 14 bases sitting between them. Per germline, CDR1 SGHRS and CDR2 YFSETQ. CDR3 bases: TGCGCCAGCACATATCGGGGGGAATCTGGAAACACCATATATTTT. Translated: CASTYRGESGNTIYF. The variable domain in full, with the rest retrieved from reference TRBV5-1 and TRBJ1-3, is KAGVTQTPRYLIKTRGQQVTLSCSPISGHRSVSWYQQTPGQGLQFLFEYFSETQRNKGNFPGRFSGRQFSNSRSEMNVSTLELGDSALYLCASTYRGESGNTIYFGEGSWLTVV.

The CDR3, as DNA: TGCGCCAGCAGCCAAATGGACGGCCTATCTGAAGCTTTCTTT. It codes for CASSQMDGLSEAFF. The chain is built from TRBV4-1 and TRBJ1-1, with D uncertain. This CDR3 comprises 14 residues. Germline V gene sequence: CDR1 MGHRA, CDR2 YSYEKL. V was pared by 2 bases and J by 6 bases, with 13 bases between.

The chain uses TRBV28 and TRBJ1-1; D unclear. The V and J ends lost 6 bases and 4 bases respectively, with 9 bases between them. The CDR3 loop spans 12 amino acids. CDR1 and CDR2 from the germline V gene are MDHEN and SYDVKM. The CDR3 DNA sequence: TGTGCCAGCAGCCCCGGGTTCACTGAAGCTTTCTTT. Translation gives CASSPGFTEAFF.

V usage is TRBV6-5 and J usage is TRBJ2-2; the D gene is possibly TRBD1 (6 bases). This CDR3 region has 16 residues. The V and J ends lost 1 base and 7 bases respectively, with 16 bases between them. Germline loops: CDR1 MNHEY, CDR2 SVGAGI. CDR3 sequence reads: CASSYFLGTKGGELFF. In nucleotides, the CDR3 is TGTGCCAGCAGTTACTTTCTTGGGACAAAGGGCGGGGAGCTGTTTTTT.

The rearrangement joins TRBV30 to TRBJ1-1; D is ambiguous. The V end lost 5 bases, the J end lost 0 bases, and 7 bases lay between the germline ends. The CDR3 sequence is 12 residues long. Germline V gene data show CDR1 as GTSNPN and CDR2 as SVGIG (reference sequence). DNA for the CDR3: TGTGCCTGGGCGTCAGTGAACACTGAAGCTTTCTTT. It encodes CAWASVNTEAFF.

The genes are TRBV7-9 and TRBJ1-3; unclear D gene. The CDR3 extends over 14 amino acids. Trimming shortened V by 3 bases and J by 4 bases, and 10 bases separated the two germline ends. Germline values: CDR1 SEHNR, CDR2 FQNEAQ (reference sequence). In DNA form, the CDR3 reads TGTGCCAGCAGCTTCGGGTCCCGAGGAAACACCATATATTTT. Its protein product is CASSFGSRGNTIYF.

V and J are TRBV6-2 or TRBV6-3 and TRBJ1-4; perhaps TRBD1 as D (6 bases). Trimming stripped 5 bases from V and 6 bases from J, with 16 bases between. Germline V gives CDR1 MNHEY, CDR2 SVGEGT. The CDR3 extends over 15 amino acids. Written as DNA, the CDR3 is TGTGCCAGCAGTAGCGGGGGCGCAAAGTATGAAAAACTGTTTTTT. Its translation: CASSSGGAKYEKLFF.

This clone was seen just once. The V call is TRBV3-1 (or the pseudogene TRBV3-2), the J call TRBJ1-2, with 9 positions matching TRBD1. The germline V gene has CDR1 LGHDT and CDR2 YNNKEL (reference sequence). The CDR3 length is 17 residues. V lost 3 bases and J lost 8; bases outside the gene matches: 16. As DNA, the CDR3 is TGTGCCAGCAGCCAGAGGGGGACAGGGAAGGCTTTCGAAGGCTACACCTTC. Residues: CASSQRGTGKAFEGYTF.

J is TRBJ1-3 and V is TRBV28, with D possibly matching TRBD1 (5 bases). V shed 6 bases and J shed 6 bases, with 15 bases lying between them. The germline V gene has CDR1 MDHEN and CDR2 SYDVKM. The CDR3 spans 14 residues. The CDR3, as DNA: TGTGCCAGCAGCGACGCGGTAGGGGCAAACACCATATATTTT. It encodes CASSDAVGANTIYF.

This sequence joins TRBV4-3 and TRBJ2-5; no clear D gene. Germline V gene data show CDR1 as LGHNA and CDR2 as YSLEER. This CDR3 is 14 amino acids long. V lost 1 base and J 3 bases, leaving 9 bases between the germline ends. The CDR3 DNA sequence: TGCGCCAGCAGCCAAGCTTATCTCAAAGAGACCCAGTACTTC. Translation: CASSQAYLKETQYF.

This chain connects TRBV7-2 to TRBJ2-7; D not resolved. The CDR3 loop spans 14 amino acids. CDR1 and CDR2 from the germline V gene are SGHTA and FQGNSA. V was shortened by 5 bases and J by 0 bases, with 11 bases between the two germline ends. The chain's CDR3 is CASSDWTDSYEQYF. Here the CDR3 DNA reads TGTGCCAGCAGCGACTGGACGGACTCCTACGAGCAGTACTTC.